This T cell receptor (beta chain) was recorded in a study of T cell responses to AZD1222 COVID-19 vaccine. Study conclusions and caveats: Reportedly, close to half of spike-specific TCRs are directed against unmutated variant regions.

Per the germline V gene, CDR1 is SGHRS and CDR2 is YFSETQ. V trimming: 1 base; J trimming: 3 bases; junction bases outside the gene matches: 6. The CDR3 has 15 amino acids. TCRdb's table, derived via immunoSEQ multiplex PCR, lists solely in-frame clones and lacks some. Of more than 95,000 clones in the sample, around 92% were seen once. On this clone: Its antigen is undetermined.

The sample here was peripheral blood, taken on day 0 of AZD1222 vaccination. The chain carries TRBV5-1 and TRBJ1-1, with TRBD1 identical over 7 bases. The TCR originated in an adult in good health. In DNA, the CDR3 is TGCGCCAGCAGCTTGCACAGGGGTGTGGACACTGAAGCTTTCTTT. This translates into CASSLHRGVDTEAFF.